This T cell receptor beta chain appears in the sequencing data of a study of shared clonotypes between healthy human individuals. This CDR3 is 15 amino acids long. Trimming took off 3 bases at V and 8 bases at J, with 17 bases between the two ends. Germline CDR1 reads SGDLS; CDR2 reads YYNGEE. Broader study findings: Exclusively blood specimens were collected; tissue repertoires likely differ.

Only in-frame clones appear in the TCRdb table, and some are missing; sequencing was by immunoSEQ multiplex PCR. The sample holds around 2.5 million clones, roughly 93% seen once. As concerns this clone: The antigen remains undetermined.

The chain has TRBV9 and TRBJ1-4; a possible D gene is TRBD1 (5 bases). This TCR derives from a man aged 18 to 29 in good health. Some clones in this sample may be carry-over from other donors' samples. Input material: naive CD4+ T cells from PBMCs. The subset is: CD45RA+ positively selected. The CDR3 region has the DNA TGTGCCAGCAGCGGTCAGGGCAACGGCAGAGAAAAACTGTTTTTT. Translating it yields CASSGQGNGREKLFF.